A selection of T cell receptor beta chains follows, all from one sample in a study of radiotherapy plus CTLA-4 blockade in lung cancer. Measured with immunoSEQ multiplex PCR; TCRdb has only the in-frame clones, and not every one. The sample carries around 91,000 clones, roughly 88% recorded once. Sequencing was performed on peripheral blood, taken from a patient treated with radiotherapy plus ipilimumab. The receptors were gathered from a human donor with non-small cell lung cancer that progressed on radiotherapy plus ipilimumab. The CDR3 runs from the conserved cysteine through the conserved F or W. The D gene is left open where the match is weak. Size tells how often a clone was seen (once, few, many) or the class of an expanded clone, and some rows leave it out.

V: TRBV18; D: .; size: few; J: TRBJ1-4; DNA: TGTGCCAGCTCACCGGACCCAGCAACTAATGAAAAACTGTTTTTT; CDR3: CASSPDPATNEKLFF
V: TRBV19; D: TRBD2; size: .; J: TRBJ2-6; DNA: TGTGCCAGTAGTATAAAAGTCGCTAGCGGCTCTGGGGCCAACGTCCTGACTTTC; CDR3: CASSIKVASGSGANVLTF
V: TRBV7-8; D: .; size: .; J: TRBJ2-1; DNA: TGTGCCAGCAGCTTAGCGGGACTCTCCTACAATGAGCAGTTCTTC; CDR3: CASSLAGLSYNEQFF
V: TRBV11-3; D: TRBD2; size: .; J: TRBJ2-7; DNA: TGTGCCAGCAGCCGAGGACTAGCGGGGGCCTACGAGCAGTACTTC; CDR3: CASSRGLAGAYEQYF
V: TRBV19; D: .; size: .; J: TRBJ2-7; DNA: TGTGCCAGTAGTCACTTATACGAGCAGTACTTC; CDR3: CASSHLYEQYF
V: TRBV7-9; D: .; size: .; J: TRBJ2-1; DNA: TGTGCCAGCAGCTTAGTGATAGGGCGGAAGGCCCTTCCCTACAATGAGCAGTTCTTC; CDR3: CASSLVIGRKALPYNEQFF
V: TRBV19; D: TRBD1; size: .; J: TRBJ1-1; DNA: TGTGCCAGTAGTATAAGGACAGGGGGGACTAAGACTGAAGCTTTCTTT; CDR3: CASSIRTGGTKTEAFF
V: TRBV27; D: TRBD2; size: .; J: TRBJ2-3; DNA: TGTGCCAGCAGTCCGGGGAGGGGACTAGCGTGGGGGGCAGATACGCAGTATTTT; CDR3: CASSPGRGLAWGADTQYF
V: TRBV9; D: TRBD2; size: .; J: TRBJ2-1; DNA: TGTGCCAGCAGCGTAGCCCCAAGCGGGAAACACGAGCAGTTCTTC; CDR3: CASSVAPSGKHEQFF
V: TRBV6-5; D: TRBD2; size: .; J: TRBJ2-1; DNA: TGTGCCAGCAACGGACTAGCGGGAGTGGGGGAGCAGTTCTTC; CDR3: CASNGLAGVGEQFF
V: TRBV4-1; D: .; size: .; J: TRBJ2-7; DNA: TGCGCCAGCAGCCCTCTAAGCCTCGGGAGTACCTACGAGCAGTACTTC; CDR3: CASSPLSLGSTYEQYF
V: TRBV9; D: .; size: .; J: TRBJ1-1; DNA: TGTGCCAGCAGCGTAGGGCCAGGGAGGAACACTGAAGCTTTCTTT; CDR3: CASSVGPGRNTEAFF
V: TRBV5-4; D: TRBD2; size: .; J: TRBJ2-2; DNA: TGTGCCAGCAGCCCTGGGACTAGCGGGCTATACACCGGGGAGCTGTTTTTT; CDR3: CASSPGTSGLYTGELFF